A single T cell receptor beta chain is shown here with its context. Some clones are missing from TCRdb's copy, which holds only in-frame ones; the method was immunoSEQ multiplex PCR. The sample holds under 20,000 clones, around two thirds seen once. The entry originates in a study of PD-1 and CTLA-4 blockade in melanoma. The receptor was derived from a human donor with melanoma. Sequencing was performed on CD8+ T cells from peripheral blood, taken from a patient given anti-PD-1 treatment.

CDR3 bases: TGTGCCAGCAGCTTGGCGGGGGCGGACACAGATACGCAGTATTTT. Translated, it gives CASSLAGADTDTQYF. The chain recombines TRBV2 with TRBJ2-3, with D perhaps TRBD2 (7 bases). The CDR3 length is 15 residues. Germline V lookup: CDR1 SNHLY, CDR2 FYNNEI. Trimming pared 6 bases from V and 2 bases from J, leaving 15 bases between.